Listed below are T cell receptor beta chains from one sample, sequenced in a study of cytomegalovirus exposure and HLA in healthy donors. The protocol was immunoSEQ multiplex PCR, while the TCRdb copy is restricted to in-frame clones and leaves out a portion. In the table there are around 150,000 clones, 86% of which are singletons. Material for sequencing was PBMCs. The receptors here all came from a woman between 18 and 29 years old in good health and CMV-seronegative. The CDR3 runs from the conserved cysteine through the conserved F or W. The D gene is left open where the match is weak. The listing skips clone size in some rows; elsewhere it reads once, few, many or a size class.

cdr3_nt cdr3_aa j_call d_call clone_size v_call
TGTGCCAGCAGTGATTTAGTCTATGAGCAGTTCTTC CASSDLVYEQFF TRBJ2-1 - once TRBV2
TGTGCCAGCAGCTCGCTACTTGGCAATGAGCAGTTCTTC CASSSLLGNEQFF TRBJ2-1 - - TRBV7-2
TGTGCCAGCAGTGAAGCGCCTCTGGTAGGGGGAGACATTCAGTACTTC CASSEAPLVGGDIQYF TRBJ2-4 - - TRBV6-1
TGTGCCAGCAGCACACGAACAGGGGGAGAGACCCAGTACTTC CASSTRTGGETQYF TRBJ2-5 TRBD1 - TRBV5-6
TGCGCCAGCAGCTTGGTCGGGGGAGGGAACACTGAAGCTTTCTTT CASSLVGGGNTEAFF TRBJ1-1 - - TRBV5-1
TGTGCCAGCGGAGGGGGCCGGGAAAAACTGTTTTTT CASGGGREKLFF TRBJ1-4 TRBD1 - TRBV7-6
TGCGCCAGCAGCGGGACTAGCAATGAGCAGTTCTTC CASSGTSNEQFF TRBJ2-1 TRBD2 - TRBV5-1
TGTGCCAGTAGTATGGGCGGAGAGGGGGTGGACAATGAGCAGTTCTTC CASSMGGEGVDNEQFF TRBJ2-1 - - TRBV19
TGTGCCAGCAGCTTAAACAGGGGAGCTAACTATGGCTACACCTTC CASSLNRGANYGYTF TRBJ1-2 TRBD1 - TRBV7-2
TGTGCCAGCAGTTTATGGGGTCGGCGGGTGGTAACTAATGAAAAACTGTTTTTT CASSLWGRRVVTNEKLFF TRBJ1-4 - - TRBV28
TGTGCCAGTAGGGGAAGGGGGGAGACCCAGTACTTC CASRGRGETQYF TRBJ2-5 - - TRBV19
TGTGCCAGTCAAAGACACCGGGACAGGGAAGGTGGCACTGAAGCTTTCTTT CASQRHRDREGGTEAFF TRBJ1-1 TRBD1 - TRBV19
TGTGCCAGCAGTGAATACGGGGGAAAGGCTGGGGAAAAACTGTTTTTT CASSEYGGKAGEKLFF TRBJ1-4 - - TRBV6-4
TGTGCCAGCAGCTTACGGCTCAGAACTCTTGAGGATGAGCAGTTCTTC CASSLRLRTLEDEQFF TRBJ2-1 - - TRBV7-8
TGTGCCAGCAGTGATGGGCGGGGGCACATATACGAGCAGTACTTC CASSDGRGHIYEQYF TRBJ2-7 - - TRBV6-1
TGTGCCAGCAGCCCTGGTAGCGCCTCATCTCACAATGAGCAGTTCTTC CASSPGSASSHNEQFF TRBJ2-1 - - TRBV7-3
TGTGCCAGCAGTCTTAGCGGGAGTGGCGATACGCAGTATTTT CASSLSGSGDTQYF TRBJ2-3 TRBD2 once TRBV28
TGTGCCAGCAGTGGACTAGCGGGGAGGTACGAGCAGTACTTC CASSGLAGRYEQYF TRBJ2-7 TRBD2 - TRBV6-1
TGCGCCAGCCCCGGTTACAGGGGGGTAAACATTCAGTACTTC CASPGYRGVNIQYF TRBJ2-4 TRBD1 - TRBV10-1
TGTGCCAGCAGCCCCGGGACAGAGGACTACACCTTC CASSPGTEDYTF TRBJ1-2 TRBD1 - TRBV7-9
TGTGCCAGCAGCGTAGCCCCTAGCGGCTACGAGCAGTACTTC CASSVAPSGYEQYF TRBJ2-7 TRBD2 - TRBV9
TGTGCCAGCAGTACACCGGAGCGGGCTGAAGCTTTCTTT CASSTPERAEAFF TRBJ1-1 - - TRBV28